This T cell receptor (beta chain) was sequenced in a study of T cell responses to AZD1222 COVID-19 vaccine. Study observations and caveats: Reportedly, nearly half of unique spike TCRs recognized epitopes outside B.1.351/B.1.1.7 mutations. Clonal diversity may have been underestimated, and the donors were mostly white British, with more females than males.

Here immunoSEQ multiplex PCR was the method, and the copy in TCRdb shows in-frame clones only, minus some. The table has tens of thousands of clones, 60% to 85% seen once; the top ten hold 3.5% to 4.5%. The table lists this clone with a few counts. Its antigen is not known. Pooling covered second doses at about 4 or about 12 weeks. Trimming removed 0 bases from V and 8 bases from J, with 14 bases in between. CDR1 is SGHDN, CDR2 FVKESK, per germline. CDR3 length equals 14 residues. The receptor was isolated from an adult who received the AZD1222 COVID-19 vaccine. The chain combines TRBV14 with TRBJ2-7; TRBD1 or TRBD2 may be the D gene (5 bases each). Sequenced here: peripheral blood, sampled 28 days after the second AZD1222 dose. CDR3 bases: TGTGCCAGCAGCCAAGATACGAGGGGAAAAAAGCAGTACTTC. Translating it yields CASSQDTRGKKQYF.